This T cell receptor (beta chain) emerged from a study of Ad26.COV2.S vaccination and SARS-CoV-2 variants. Study findings and constraints: TCR breadth and depth estimates may have understated total T cell responses.

With respect to this clone: Its antigen is not identified.

Between the trimmed V and J ends, which lost 7 bases and 3 bases, there was a span of 17 bases. The CDR3 loop spans 15 amino acids. Germline values: CDR1 MNHNY, CDR2 SVGAGI (reference sequence). The method was immunoSEQ multiplex PCR; TCRdb's version includes in-frame clones alone and lacks a portion of them. Of roughly 100,000 clones listed, roughly 80% are singletons. Specimen: peripheral blood, collected after recovery from COVID-19. This receptor was obtained from a human donor who had recovered from COVID-19. The genes are TRBV6-6 and TRBJ2-3; the D call may be TRBD1 or TRBD2 (5 bases each). The CDR3 region has the DNA TGTGCCAGCAACCGGGACGGACTCCTAACAGATACGCAGTATTTT. Protein: CASNRDGLLTDTQYF.